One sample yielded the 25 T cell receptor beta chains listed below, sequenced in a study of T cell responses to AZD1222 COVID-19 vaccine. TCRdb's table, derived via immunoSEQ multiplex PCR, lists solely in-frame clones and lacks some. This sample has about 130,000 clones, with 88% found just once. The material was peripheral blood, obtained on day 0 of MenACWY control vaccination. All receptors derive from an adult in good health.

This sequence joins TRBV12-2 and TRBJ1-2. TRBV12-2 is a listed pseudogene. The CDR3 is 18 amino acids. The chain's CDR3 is CASRSPLVPNPNNYGYTF. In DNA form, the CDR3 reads TGTGCAAGTCGCTCACCACTGGTCCCGAACCCGAATAACTATGGCTACACCTTC.

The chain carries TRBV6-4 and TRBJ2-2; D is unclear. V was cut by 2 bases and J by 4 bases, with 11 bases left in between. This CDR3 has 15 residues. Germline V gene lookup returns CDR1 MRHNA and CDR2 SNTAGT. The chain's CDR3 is CASSDQPMATGELFF. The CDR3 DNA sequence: TGTGCCAGCAGTGACCAGCCCATGGCCACCGGGGAGCTGTTTTTT.

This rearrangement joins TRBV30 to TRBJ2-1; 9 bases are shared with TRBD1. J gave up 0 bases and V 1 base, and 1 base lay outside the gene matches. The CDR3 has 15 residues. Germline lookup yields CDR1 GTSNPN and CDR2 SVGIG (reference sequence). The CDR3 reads CAWSEGQGSYNEQFF. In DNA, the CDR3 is TGTGCCTGGAGTGAGGGACAGGGCTCCTACAATGAGCAGTTCTTC.

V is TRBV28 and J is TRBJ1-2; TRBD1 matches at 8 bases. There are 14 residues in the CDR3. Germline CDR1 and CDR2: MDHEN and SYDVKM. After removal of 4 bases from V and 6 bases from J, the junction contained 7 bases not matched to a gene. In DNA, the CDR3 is TGTGCCAGCAGTTCCAGGGGGCGCGGAGATGGCTACACCTTC. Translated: CASSSRGRGDGYTF.

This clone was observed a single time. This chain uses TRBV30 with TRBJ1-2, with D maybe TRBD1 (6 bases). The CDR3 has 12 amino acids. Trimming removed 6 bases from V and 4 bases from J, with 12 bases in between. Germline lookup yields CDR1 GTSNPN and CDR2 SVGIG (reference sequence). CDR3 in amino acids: CACPKDSYGYTF. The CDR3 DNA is TGTGCCTGCCCTAAGGACAGCTATGGCTACACCTTC.

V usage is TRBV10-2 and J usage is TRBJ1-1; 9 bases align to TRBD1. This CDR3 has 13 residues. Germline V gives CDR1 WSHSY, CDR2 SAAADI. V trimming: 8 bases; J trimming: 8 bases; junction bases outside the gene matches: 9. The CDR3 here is CASRDRENNEAFF. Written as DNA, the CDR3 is TGCGCCAGCCGGGACAGGGAAAATAACGAAGCTTTCTTT.

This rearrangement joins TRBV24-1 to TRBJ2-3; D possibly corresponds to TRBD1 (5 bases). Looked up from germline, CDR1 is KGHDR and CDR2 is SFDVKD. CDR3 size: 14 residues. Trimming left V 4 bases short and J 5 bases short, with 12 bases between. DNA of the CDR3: TGTGCCACCAGTGACCGCAGGGTGGGAGATACGCAGTATTTT. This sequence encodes CATSDRRVGDTQYF.

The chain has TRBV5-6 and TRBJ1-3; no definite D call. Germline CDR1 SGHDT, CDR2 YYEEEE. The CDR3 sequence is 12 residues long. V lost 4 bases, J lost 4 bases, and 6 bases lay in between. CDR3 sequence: CASSRVGNTIYF. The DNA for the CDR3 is TGTGCCAGCAGCCGGGTCGGAAACACCATATATTTT.

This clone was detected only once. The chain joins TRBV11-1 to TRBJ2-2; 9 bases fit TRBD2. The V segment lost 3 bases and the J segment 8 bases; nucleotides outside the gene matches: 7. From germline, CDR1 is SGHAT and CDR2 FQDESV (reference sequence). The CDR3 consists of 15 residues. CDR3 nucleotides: TGTGCCAGCAGCTTCGAACTAGCGGGCGGGGGGGAGCTGTTTTTT. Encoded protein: CASSFELAGGGELFF. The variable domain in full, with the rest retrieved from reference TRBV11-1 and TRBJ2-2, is EAEVAQSPRYKITEKSQAVAFWCDPISGHATLYWYRQILGQGPELLVQFQDESVVDDSQLPKDRFSAERLKGVDSTLKIQPAELGDSAMYLCASSFELAGGGELFFGEGSRLTVL.

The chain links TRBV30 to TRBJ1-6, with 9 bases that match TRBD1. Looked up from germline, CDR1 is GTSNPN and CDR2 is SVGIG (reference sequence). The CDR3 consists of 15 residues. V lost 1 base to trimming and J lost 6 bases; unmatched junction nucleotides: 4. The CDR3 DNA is TGTGCCTGGAGTGAACAGGGGGCTCCTAATTCACCCCTCCACTTT. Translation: CAWSEQGAPNSPLHF.

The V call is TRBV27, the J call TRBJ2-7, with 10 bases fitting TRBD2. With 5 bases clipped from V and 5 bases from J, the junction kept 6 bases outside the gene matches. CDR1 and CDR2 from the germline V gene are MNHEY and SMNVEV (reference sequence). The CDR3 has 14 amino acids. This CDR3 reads CASSQLAGSHEQYF. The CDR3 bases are TGTGCCAGCAGTCAACTAGCGGGATCCCACGAGCAGTACTTC.

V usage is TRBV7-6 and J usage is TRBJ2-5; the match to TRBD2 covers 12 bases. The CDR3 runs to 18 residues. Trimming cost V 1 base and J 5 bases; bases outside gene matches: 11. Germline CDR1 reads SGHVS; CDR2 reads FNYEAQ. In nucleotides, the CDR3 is TGTGCCAGCAGCTTAGAAGGGGCTAGCGGGAGGGCCGGGGAGACCCAGTACTTC. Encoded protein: CASSLEGASGRAGETQYF.

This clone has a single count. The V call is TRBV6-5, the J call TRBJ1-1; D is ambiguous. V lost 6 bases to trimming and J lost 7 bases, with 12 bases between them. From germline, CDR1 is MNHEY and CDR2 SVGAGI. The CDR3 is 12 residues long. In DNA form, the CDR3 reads TGTGCCAGCAGCCAGGACGAGGGTGAAGCTTTCTTT. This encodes CASSQDEGEAFF.

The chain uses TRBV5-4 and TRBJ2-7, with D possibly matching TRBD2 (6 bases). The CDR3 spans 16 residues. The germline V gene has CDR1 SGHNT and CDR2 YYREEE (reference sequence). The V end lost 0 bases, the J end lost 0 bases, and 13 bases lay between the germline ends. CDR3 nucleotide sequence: TGTGCCAGCAGCTTGGGGCGGGGAGGAAGCTCCTACGAGCAGTACTTC. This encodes CASSLGRGGSSYEQYF.

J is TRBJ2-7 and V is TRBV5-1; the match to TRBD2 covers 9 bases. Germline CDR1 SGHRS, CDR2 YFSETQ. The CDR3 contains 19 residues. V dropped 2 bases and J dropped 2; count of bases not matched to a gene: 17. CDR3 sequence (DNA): TGCGCCAGCAGCTTCTTCGTATCGAGCGGGAGGCTCGAAACCTACGAGCAGTACTTC. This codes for CASSFFVSSGRLETYEQYF.

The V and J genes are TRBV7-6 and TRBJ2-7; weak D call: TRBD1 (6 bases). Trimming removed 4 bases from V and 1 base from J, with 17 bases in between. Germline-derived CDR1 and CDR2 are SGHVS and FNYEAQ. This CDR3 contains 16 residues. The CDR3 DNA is TGTGCCAGCAGCTCCAAACCCCAGGGGAGATCCTACGAGCAGTACTTC. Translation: CASSSKPQGRSYEQYF.

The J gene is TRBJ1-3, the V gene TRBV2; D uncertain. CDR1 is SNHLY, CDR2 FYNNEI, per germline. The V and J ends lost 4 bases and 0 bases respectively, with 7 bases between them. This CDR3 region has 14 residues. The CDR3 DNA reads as TGTGCCAGCAGTGTAACAAGCTCTGGAAACACCATATATTTT. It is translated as CASSVTSSGNTIYF.

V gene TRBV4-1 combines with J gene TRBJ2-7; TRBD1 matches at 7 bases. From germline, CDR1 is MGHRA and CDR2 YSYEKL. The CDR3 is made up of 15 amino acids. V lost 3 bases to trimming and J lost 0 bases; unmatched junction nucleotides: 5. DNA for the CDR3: TGCGCCAGCAGCCATTCCCGGGACAGCTCCTACGAGCAGTACTTC. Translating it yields CASSHSRDSSYEQYF.

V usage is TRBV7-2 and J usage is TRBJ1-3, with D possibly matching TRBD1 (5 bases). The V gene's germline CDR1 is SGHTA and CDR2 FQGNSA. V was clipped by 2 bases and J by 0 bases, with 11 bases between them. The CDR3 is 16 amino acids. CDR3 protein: CASSLQGSYSGNTIYF. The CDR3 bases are TGTGCCAGCAGCTTACAGGGTTCCTACTCTGGAAACACCATATATTTT.

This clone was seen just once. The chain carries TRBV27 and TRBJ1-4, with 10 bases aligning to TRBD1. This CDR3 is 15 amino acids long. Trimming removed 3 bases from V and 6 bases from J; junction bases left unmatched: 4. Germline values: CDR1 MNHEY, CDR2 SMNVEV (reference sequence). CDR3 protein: CASSFRGQGYEKLFF. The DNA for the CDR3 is TGTGCCAGCAGTTTTAGGGGACAGGGGTATGAAAAACTGTTTTTT. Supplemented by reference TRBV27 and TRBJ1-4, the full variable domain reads EAQVTQNPRYLITVTGKKLTVTCSQNMNHEYMSWYRQDPGLGLRQIYYSMNVEVTDKGDVPEGYKVSRKEKRNFPLILESPSPNQTSLYFCASSFRGQGYEKLFFGSGTQLSVL.

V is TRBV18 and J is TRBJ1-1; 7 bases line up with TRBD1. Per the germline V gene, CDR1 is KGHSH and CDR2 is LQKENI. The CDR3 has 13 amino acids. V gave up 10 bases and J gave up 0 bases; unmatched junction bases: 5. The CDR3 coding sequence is TGTGCCACTACAGGGGCCCTGAACACTGAAGCTTTCTTT. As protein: CATTGALNTEAFF.

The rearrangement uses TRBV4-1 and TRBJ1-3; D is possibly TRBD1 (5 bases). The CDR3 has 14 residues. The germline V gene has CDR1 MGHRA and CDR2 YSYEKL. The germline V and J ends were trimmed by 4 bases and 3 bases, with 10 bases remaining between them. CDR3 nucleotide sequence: TGCGCCAGCAGCCTAGGGAGGGGTGGAAACACCATATATTTT. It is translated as CASSLGRGGNTIYF.

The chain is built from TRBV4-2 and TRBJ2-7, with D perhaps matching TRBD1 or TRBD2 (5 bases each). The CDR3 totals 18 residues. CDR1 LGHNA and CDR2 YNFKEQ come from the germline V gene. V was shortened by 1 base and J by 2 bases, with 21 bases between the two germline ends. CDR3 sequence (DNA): TGTGCCAGCAGCCAAGTACCGGTTGGGGGAAGGGGACCCTACGAGCAGTACTTC. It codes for CASSQVPVGGRGPYEQYF.

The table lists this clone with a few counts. This CDR3 is CASSLPGGGRREQYF. The CDR3 DNA is TGTGCCAGCAGCTTACCAGGCGGGGGGCGGCGCGAGCAGTACTTC. The rearrangement uses TRBV11-2 and TRBJ2-7; the match to TRBD2 covers 8 bases. This CDR3 contains 15 residues. The germline V gene encodes CDR1 SGHAT and CDR2 FQNNGV. Trimming cost V 2 bases and J 6 bases; bases outside gene matches: 9.

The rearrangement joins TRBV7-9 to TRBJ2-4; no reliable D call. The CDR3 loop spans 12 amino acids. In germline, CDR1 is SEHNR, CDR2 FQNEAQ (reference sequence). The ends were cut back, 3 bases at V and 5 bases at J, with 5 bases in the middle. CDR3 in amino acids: CASSFLENIQYF. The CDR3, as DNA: TGTGCCAGCAGCTTCTTGGAAAACATTCAGTACTTC. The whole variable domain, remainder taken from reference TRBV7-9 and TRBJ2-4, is DTGVSQNPRHKITKRGQNVTFRCDPISEHNRLYWYRQTLGQGPEFLTYFQNEAQLEKSRLLSDRFSAERPKGSFSTLEIQRTEQGDSAMYLCASSFLENIQYFGAGTRLSVL.